These 32 T cell receptor beta chains came from one sample sequenced in a study of read filtering for tumor transcriptome and immune sequencing. This library used about 400 ng RNA and molecular barcoded adaptors spanning alpha/delta and beta/gamma chains. TCRdb reprocessed the reads via MiXCR and lists one record per CDR3 protein. The data contain more than 100,000 distinct CDR3 sequences, 10% to 15% of them singletons. Sequencing input: a population of CD138-negative cells sorted from bone marrow. These TCRs come from a donor over 35 with multiple myeloma.

Many counts were recorded for this clonotype. The chain combines TRBV5-5 with TRBJ2-3, with TRBD1 matching over 9 bases. The CDR3 runs 15 residues. Germline-derived CDR1 and CDR2 are SGHKS and YYEKEE (reference sequence). Trimming removed 5 bases from V and 3 bases from J; junction bases left unmatched: 7. CDR3 residues: CASRPMGTGTDTQYF. DNA for the CDR3: TGTGCCAGCAGGCCCATGGGGACAGGGACAGATACGCAGTATTTT.

Comments on this clonotype: Since no conserved phenylalanine or tryptophan closes the CDR3, a read error is the likely cause. The chain is built from TRBV19 and TRBJ2-3; TRBD2 aligns across 9 bases. Germline lookup yields CDR1 LNHDA and CDR2 SQIVND (reference sequence). With 5 bases clipped from V and 6 bases from J, the junction kept 15 bases outside the gene matches. The CDR3 contains 17 residues. The chain's CDR3 is CASSEVAAGGPIDTQYL. CDR3 bases: TGTGCCAGTAGTGAGGTAGCGGCGGGAGGGCCGATCGATACGCAGTATCTT.

This clonotype was seen at least ten times. This chain links TRBV6-5 with TRBJ2-3; the match to TRBD2 covers 10 bases. Germline V gene lookup returns CDR1 MNHEY and CDR2 SVGAGI. Trimming took 5 bases from V and 2 from J; bases not matched to a gene: 7. The CDR3 runs to 16 residues. Here the CDR3 DNA reads TGTGCCAGCAGTCGGCTAGCGGGGGCTACCACAGATACGCAGTATTTT. Protein: CASSRLAGATTDTQYF.

The chain is built from TRBV28 and TRBJ1-3; 7 bases are shared with TRBD1. V shed 6 bases and J 7 bases; nucleotides not matched to a gene: 9. The CDR3 length is 14 residues. In germline, CDR1 is MDHEN, CDR2 SYDVKM. This CDR3 reads CASSSRQGGNTIYF. CDR3 sequence (DNA): TGTGCCAGCAGCTCTAGACAGGGAGGGAACACCATATATTTT.

This clonotype was counted between two and nine times. One base away lies a much larger clone, so this may be a sequencing read error. The chain couples TRBV5-1 to TRBJ2-5, with D perhaps assigned TRBD1 or TRBD2 (5 bases each). Looked up from germline, CDR1 is SGHRS and CDR2 is YFSETQ. This CDR3 spans 15 amino acids. The CDR3 DNA sequence: TGCGCCAGCAGCTTAGGCGTCCAGGGAGAAGAGATCCAGTACTTC. Amino acid sequence: CASSLGVQGEEIQYF.

This clonotype has ten or more counts. The rearrangement links TRBV29-1 to TRBJ1-1; a possible D gene is TRBD1 (6 bases). Germline V gene data show CDR1 as SQVTM and CDR2 as ANQGSEA. The CDR3 runs 13 residues. Trimming pared 3 bases from V and 6 bases from J, leaving 14 bases between. The CDR3 protein is CSVDTGGTAEAFF. The CDR3 DNA sequence: TGCAGCGTTGATACGGGGGGCACCGCTGAAGCTTTCTTT.

This clonotype was detected many times. This chain links TRBV9 with TRBJ1-2; D remains ambiguous. The germline gives CDR1 SGDLS, CDR2 YYNGEE. V lost 3 bases and J lost 6, with 21 bases in between. This CDR3 comprises 16 residues. CDR3 sequence (DNA): TGTGCCAGCAGCGCTACCAGCGCCAATCCGAGTCATGGCTACACCTTC. Encoded protein: CASSATSANPSHGYTF.

The rearrangement joins TRBV6-2 or TRBV6-3 to TRBJ2-5; the D is unclear. Germline loops: CDR1 MNHEY, CDR2 SVGEGT. Trimming took 2 bases from V and 5 from J, leaving 12 bases between them. The length of the CDR3 is 14 residues. DNA of the CDR3: TGTGCCAGCAGTTACCGGACCCGCTGGGAGACCCAGTACTTC. This translates into CASSYRTRWETQYF.

This clonotype was detected ten times or more. The rearrangement links TRBV7-9 to TRBJ1-4; the D is unclear. CDR3 length equals 14 residues. Trimming removed 3 bases from V and 4 bases from J, with 9 bases in between. Per germline, CDR1 SEHNR and CDR2 FQNEAQ (reference sequence). In nucleotides, the CDR3 is TGTGCCAGCAGCTTTCAAGGGATTAATGAAAAACTGTTTTTT. Its translation is CASSFQGINEKLFF.

This clonotype was recorded many times. This CDR3 is CASLPPGVATDTQYF. In DNA, the CDR3 is TGTGCCAGCCTCCCCCCGGGGGTCGCCACAGATACGCAGTATTTT. V and J are TRBV28 and TRBJ2-3; maybe TRBD2 (6 bases). Trimming took off 8 bases at V and 2 bases at J, with 17 bases between the two ends. Per germline, CDR1 MDHEN and CDR2 SYDVKM. The CDR3 extends over 15 amino acids.

This clonotype has a handful of counts. The genes are TRBV7-9 and TRBJ2-1, with TRBD2 identical over 7 bases. The V and J ends lost 6 bases and 0 bases, in that order; junction bases with no gene match: 11. From germline, CDR1 is SEHNR and CDR2 FQNEAQ (reference sequence). This CDR3 spans 17 amino acids. CDR3 nucleotide sequence: TGTGCCAGCAGGCCCAACCGGGGAGGGGTCTCCTACAATGAGCAGTTCTTC. Its protein is CASRPNRGGVSYNEQFF.

The chain joins TRBV11-2 to TRBJ2-2; 8 bases are shared with TRBD2. V gave up 0 bases and J gave up 4 bases; unmatched junction bases: 4. The length of the CDR3 is 16 residues. Germline CDR1 SGHAT, CDR2 FQNNGV. DNA of the CDR3: TGTGCCAGCAGCTTAGAGCCCGGACTAGCCACCGGGGAGCTGTTTTTT. This codes for CASSLEPGLATGELFF. The whole variable domain, remainder taken from reference TRBV11-2 and TRBJ2-2, is EAGVAQSPRYKIIEKRQSVAFWCNPISGHATLYWYQQILGQGPKLLIQFQNNGVVDDSQLPKDRFSAERLKGVDSTLKIQPAKLEDSAVYLCASSLEPGLATGELFFGEGSRLTVL.

This clonotype appeared a few times. The chain couples TRBV4-1 to TRBJ2-5; 7 nucleotides align to TRBD2. Trimming took 0 bases from V and 2 from J; bases not matched to a gene: 6. Looked up from germline, CDR1 is MGHRA and CDR2 is YSYEKL. The CDR3 extends over 16 amino acids. The CDR3 region is CASSQEASGLQETQYF. The CDR3 coding sequence is TGCGCCAGCAGCCAAGAGGCTAGCGGACTACAAGAGACCCAGTACTTC.

In the case of this clonotype: With a much larger clone just one base away, this may be a read error. The chain joins TRBV20-1 to TRBJ1-1; 9 bases map to TRBD1. CDR1 is DFQATT, CDR2 SNEGSKA, per germline (reference sequence). The ends lost 5 bases at V and 11 bases at J; junction bases unmatched: 6. This CDR3 is 11 amino acids long. CDR3 amino acids: CSAEQGAGAFF. The CDR3, as DNA: TGCAGTGCTGAACAGGGGGCTGGGGCTTTCTTT.

There are many counts of this clonotype. The rearrangement joins TRBV6-1 to TRBJ1-4, with a weak D call TRBD1 (5 bases). V gave up 4 bases and J gave up 7 bases, with 10 bases separating them. This CDR3 has 13 residues. Germline-derived CDR1 and CDR2 are MNHNS and SASEGT. The CDR3 bases are TGTGCCAGCAGTGGGGGCAGGGTTGAAAAACTGTTTTTT. Translated: CASSGGRVEKLFF.

The chain joins TRBV10-3 to TRBJ2-1, with 8 nucleotides matching TRBD1. With V trimmed by 0 bases and J by 4 bases, 11 bases remained unmatched. CDR1 is ENHRY and CDR2 is SYGVKD in the germline V gene. The CDR3 has 18 residues. CDR3 nucleotides: TGTGCCATCAGTGAGTCCCTTGGACAGGGATCGGGATACAATGAGCAGTTCTTC. It codes for CAISESLGQGSGYNEQFF.

This clonotype has ten or more counts. The chain recombines TRBV5-1 with TRBJ2-1, with 9 positions matching TRBD1. The germline CDR1 and CDR2 sequences are SGHRS and YFSETQ. With V trimmed by 1 base and J by 7 bases, 6 bases remained unmatched. The CDR3 is 15 residues long. CDR3 sequence reads: CASSLRDRAENEQFF. CDR3 DNA sequence: TGCGCCAGCAGCTTGCGGGACAGGGCCGAAAATGAGCAGTTCTTC.

A few counts support this clonotype. The V call is TRBV27, the J call TRBJ2-7; no firm D call. V was trimmed by 7 bases and J by 6 bases, leaving 19 bases between them. The V gene's germline CDR1 is MNHEY and CDR2 SMNVEV (reference sequence). The CDR3 spans 14 residues. CDR3 protein: CASNKTRHLPEQYF. The DNA of the CDR3 is TGTGCCAGCAATAAAACCAGACATTTACCCGAGCAGTACTTC.

This clonotype has just a few counts. This chain joins TRBV3-1 and TRBJ1-5; D is unresolved. From germline, CDR1 is LGHDT and CDR2 YNNKEL (reference sequence). Trimming cost V 0 bases and J 3 bases, with 6 bases left between them. CDR3 length equals 14 residues. The CDR3: CASSQDNNNQPQHF. In DNA, the CDR3 is TGTGCCAGCAGCCAAGACAACAACAATCAGCCCCAGCATTTT.

This clonotype appeared many times. The chain carries TRBV6-2 or TRBV6-3 and TRBJ1-5; maybe TRBD1 (6 bases). Deletions cut 7 bases from V and 3 bases from J, with 16 bases between. The CDR3 runs 15 residues. Germline V lookup: CDR1 MNHEY, CDR2 SVGEGT. The CDR3 DNA reads TGTGCCAGCAACCAACAGGGTTGGGACAATCAGCCCCAGCATTTT. Translation: CASNQQGWDNQPQHF.

With regard to this clonotype: Being one base from a much bigger clone, this may be a read error. In DNA, the CDR3 is TGTGCCATCAGCTTAGCCCCACAGCAAGAGACCCAGTACTTC. Translation: CAISLAPQQETQYF. The chain has TRBV7-9 and TRBJ2-5; D remains ambiguous. Germline V gives CDR1 SEHNR, CDR2 FQNEAQ (reference sequence). The CDR3 extends over 14 amino acids.

This clonotype was detected many times. The chain uses TRBV5-1 and TRBJ1-6; unclear D gene. V was clipped by 0 bases and J by 7 bases, with 8 bases between them. The germline V gene has CDR1 SGHRS and CDR2 YFSETQ. The CDR3 has 14 residues. The chain's CDR3 is CASSLETQNSPLHF. The CDR3 DNA reads as TGCGCCAGCAGCTTGGAAACCCAGAATTCACCCCTCCACTTT.

A word on this clonotype: A read error may explain this, as a much larger clone is one base away. The chain couples TRBV4-2 to TRBJ2-1; D perhaps matches TRBD2 (6 bases). This CDR3 has 16 residues. In germline, CDR1 is LGHNA, CDR2 YNFKEQ. For the CDR3, the DNA is TGTGCCAGCAGCCCCTCTAGCGTCAGCTCCTACAATGAGCAGCTCTTC. Protein product: CASSPSSVSSYNEQLF.

For this clonotype: A much larger clone differs by one base, so this may be a read error. The chain has TRBV29-1 and TRBJ1-4, with TRBD2 as a possible D gene (6 bases). TRBJ2-3 explains the end of the DNA better; the J call may be wrong. This CDR3 contains 13 residues. CDR1 and CDR2 (germline): SQVTM, ANQGSEA. As DNA, the CDR3 is TGCAGCGTCAAACGGGGACTCATGGATACGCAGTATTTT. It encodes CSVKRGLMDTQYF.

Note on this clonotype: A much larger clone differs from this one at a single base, so this may be a read error. Because the CDR3's place on the DNA is in doubt, the DNA is left out and the CDR3 is given as listed by TCRdb. This chain links TRBV28 with TRBJ1-1; the table gives TRBD1 as D, unverified against the DNA. Counting both end residues, the CDR3 totals 17 amino acids. The germline gives CDR1 MDHEN, CDR2 SYDVKM. CDR3 in amino acids: CASSLWGQGNKGAEALF.

This clonotype was observed at least ten times. This rearrangement joins TRBV5-1 to TRBJ1-4, with a possible D match to TRBD1 (5 bases). This CDR3 contains 15 residues. V was shortened by 3 bases and J by 8 bases, with 17 bases between the two germline ends. Germline V gene sequence: CDR1 SGHRS, CDR2 YFSETQ. The DNA of the CDR3 is TGCGCCAGCAGCTCCTCGACAGCGGGAGGGGAAAAACTGTTTTTT. It yields the protein CASSSSTAGGEKLFF.

In the case of this clonotype: A much larger clone is a single base away; this may be a read error. The gene calls are TRBV29-1 and TRBJ2-7; D may correspond to TRBD1 or TRBD2 (5 bases each). The CDR3 runs 12 residues. Germline V CDR1 and CDR2: SQVTM, ANQGSEA. V lost 4 bases and J 9 bases, leaving 16 bases between the germline ends. The CDR3: CSVVRVGDGQYF. The CDR3 region has the DNA TGCAGCGTTGTCAGGGTAGGGGACGGGCAGTACTTC.

This clonotype was seen at least ten times. The chain links TRBV5-1 to TRBJ1-1; no clear D gene. Germline CDR1 reads SGHRS; CDR2 reads YFSETQ. The CDR3 is made up of 15 amino acids. Trimming cost V 4 bases and J 3 bases, with 16 bases left between them. This chain's CDR3 is CASSLGISSHTEAFF. For the CDR3, the DNA is TGCGCCAGCAGCCTCGGGATTTCGTCCCACACTGAAGCTTTCTTT.

In the case of this clonotype: This may be a read error, as it is one base from a much larger clone. The genes are TRBV7-6 and TRBJ2-5; weak D call: TRBD1 (6 bases). In germline, CDR1 is SGHVS, CDR2 FNYEAQ. Trimming took off 1 base at V and 2 bases at J, with 8 bases between the two ends. The CDR3 has 14 amino acids. This chain's CDR3 is CASSLGQVQETQYF. As DNA, the CDR3 is TGTGCCAGCAGCTTAGGACAGGTACAAGAGACCCAGTACTTC.

In this sample, this clonotype turned up many times. V and J are TRBV29-1 and TRBJ2-1, with 9 bases lining up with TRBD1. This CDR3 comprises 14 residues. Trimming removed 4 bases from V and 1 base from J; junction bases left unmatched: 2. The germline CDR1 and CDR2 sequences are SQVTM and ANQGSEA. The CDR3 loop reads CSVVGTGSYNEQFF. CDR3 nucleotides: TGCAGCGTTGTCGGGACAGGGTCCTACAATGAGCAGTTCTTC.

The sample holds many counts of this clonotype. The genes are TRBV29-1 and TRBJ2-5; 10 bases fit TRBD1. The V segment lost 4 bases and the J segment 3 bases; nucleotides outside the gene matches: 2. Germline V gene sequence: CDR1 SQVTM, CDR2 ANQGSEA. CDR3 length equals 13 residues. The CDR3: CSVGTGGEETQYF. CDR3 DNA sequence: TGCAGCGTTGGGACAGGGGGGGAAGAGACCCAGTACTTC. The entire variable domain, with the rest obtained from reference TRBV29-1 and TRBJ2-5, is as follows: SAVISQKPSRDICQRGTSLTIQCQVDSQVTMMFWYRQQPGQSLTLIATANQGSEATYESGFVIDKFPISRPNLTFSTLTVSNMSPEDSSIYLCSVGTGGEETQYFGPGTRLLVL.

This clonotype was seen at least ten times. The chain uses TRBV19 and TRBJ2-3; perhaps TRBD2 as D (6 bases). Germline V gene sequence: CDR1 LNHDA, CDR2 SQIVND (reference sequence). The CDR3 has 14 residues. V dropped 8 bases and J dropped 1 base, with 13 bases sitting between them. DNA for the CDR3: TGTGCCAGTGGACCGGGACTCCGCACAGATACGCAGTATTTT. Translation gives CASGPGLRTDTQYF.